One and the same sample provided the 17 T cell receptor beta chains below, sequenced in a study of technical replicates of blood from several donors. Using immunoSEQ multiplex PCR, the repertoire was profiled, and TCRdb retains in-frame clones only, with some absent. Found here are about 69,000 clones, 75% to 90% of them singletons; the top ten hold 4% to 5%. The material sequenced was PBMCs. These receptors all come from a human donor in good health. Some clones in this sample may be carry-over from other donors' samples.

This clone occurred a few times. The chain is built from TRBV6-6 and TRBJ1-2; TRBD1 aligns across 8 bases. CDR3 length equals 14 residues. Per germline, CDR1 MNHNY and CDR2 SVGAGI (reference sequence). Unmatched junction bases numbered 10, after V lost 10 bases and J lost 3 bases. CDR3 sequence reads: CATLGRGRDYGYTF. The CDR3 DNA follows: TGTGCCACTCTGGGCAGGGGGCGCGACTATGGCTACACCTTC.

The chain has TRBV6-1 and TRBJ1-5; 7 bases map to TRBD1. CDR3 size: 21 residues. The germline V gene has CDR1 MNHNS and CDR2 SASEGT. After removal of 2 bases from V and 2 bases from J, the junction contained 21 bases not matched to a gene. The CDR3 protein is CASSENPPDRALWYGNQPQHF. The CDR3, as DNA: TGTGCCAGCAGTGAAAACCCACCCGACAGGGCCTTATGGTATGGCAATCAGCCCCAGCATTTT.

DNA for the CDR3: TGTGCCAGCAGCCCTGCGCTAGCGGGGGACAATGAGCAGTTCTTC. It codes for CASSPALAGDNEQFF. The genes are TRBV11-2 and TRBJ2-1; 10 nucleotides match TRBD2. V lost 5 bases, J lost 5 bases, and 6 bases stayed unmatched. The CDR3 spans 15 residues. Germline assignment: CDR1 SGHAT and CDR2 FQNNGV.

V is TRBV6-5 and J is TRBJ2-3; a possible D gene is TRBD1 (5 bases). V lost 10 bases and J lost 0, with 17 bases in between. The CDR3 spans 15 residues. CDR1 is MNHEY and CDR2 is SVGAGI in the germline V gene. As DNA, the CDR3 is TGTGCCACCCTCGAGCAGGGAAGGAGCACAGATACGCAGTATTTT. Translated, it gives CATLEQGRSTDTQYF.

This chain uses TRBV4-1 with TRBJ1-6; maybe TRBD1 (5 bases). This CDR3 contains 18 residues. Germline V lookup: CDR1 MGHRA, CDR2 YSYEKL. The V end lost 4 bases, the J end lost 4 bases, and 20 bases lay between the germline ends. The CDR3, as DNA: TGCGCCAGCAGCCTCGTCGTTCTCGATCAGGGTTATAATTCACCCCTCCACTTT. Amino acid sequence: CASSLVVLDQGYNSPLHF.

This chain uses TRBV18 with TRBJ2-4, with 8 bases fitting TRBD2. The CDR3 has 14 residues. Looked up from germline, CDR1 is KGHSH and CDR2 is LQKENI. Trimming at V came to 3 bases and at J to 6 bases, leaving 4 bases not matched to a gene. CDR3 in DNA: TGTGCCAGCTCACCGGACAGCGGGGGAAACATTCAGTACTTC. Translated, it gives CASSPDSGGNIQYF.

J is TRBJ2-6 and V is TRBV6-5; D gene unclear. Germline lookup yields CDR1 MNHEY and CDR2 SVGAGI. The CDR3 spans 14 residues. Trimming left V 5 bases short and J 1 base short, with 6 bases between. CDR3 DNA: TGTGCCAGCAGTACATCTTCTGGGGCCAACGTCCTGACTTTC. Its translation is CASSTSSGANVLTF.

V gene TRBV7-2 combines with J gene TRBJ2-1; 8 bases line up with TRBD2. The CDR3 runs 16 residues. With V trimmed by 1 base and J by 8 bases, 10 bases remained unmatched. Germline values: CDR1 SGHTA, CDR2 FQGNSA. For the CDR3, the DNA is TGTGCCAGCAGCTTAGGCCTAAGGACTAGCAAGGATGAGCAGTTCTTC. This sequence encodes CASSLGLRTSKDEQFF. Full variable domain (missing parts from reference TRBV7-2 and TRBJ2-1): GAGVSQSPSNKVTEKGKDVELRCDPISGHTALYWYRQSLGQGLEFLIYFQGNSAPDKSGLPSDRFSAERTGGSVSTLTIQRTQQEDSAVYLCASSLGLRTSKDEQFFGPGTRLTVL.

The V gene is TRBV13, the J gene TRBJ2-5, with D uncertain. Trimming removed 5 bases from V and 7 bases from J, with 14 bases in between. Germline-derived CDR1 and CDR2 are PRHDT and FYEKMQ (reference sequence). The CDR3 runs 13 residues. This CDR3 is CASSHPPSGTQYF. The CDR3 DNA reads TGTGCCAGCAGCCACCCGCCCTCCGGGACCCAGTACTTC.

This clone was seen only a few times. The rearrangement uses TRBV6-6 and TRBJ2-7; tentative D call: TRBD2 (6 bases). V was trimmed by 6 bases and J by 6 bases, leaving 15 bases between them. The CDR3 spans 13 residues. The germline V gene has CDR1 MNHNY and CDR2 SVGAGI (reference sequence). The CDR3 bases are TGTGCCAGCAGCATTGGAGGGCGTTTCGAGCAGTACTTC. It is translated as CASSIGGRFEQYF.

The J gene is TRBJ2-7, the V gene TRBV7-6; 9 bases map to TRBD1. V was clipped by 5 bases and J by 5 bases; unmatched bases: 16. Germline CDR1 and CDR2: SGHVS and FNYEAQ. This CDR3 is 17 amino acids long. In DNA, the CDR3 is TGTGCCAGCAGCGTAGGACCCGGGACAGGGAACATCCACGAGCAGTACTTC. Protein sequence: CASSVGPGTGNIHEQYF.

This clone was observed once. V is TRBV30 and J is TRBJ2-7, with 8 bases aligning to TRBD1. Germline V lookup: CDR1 GTSNPN, CDR2 SVGIG (reference sequence). After removal of 4 bases from V and 9 bases from J, the junction contained 11 bases not matched to a gene. The CDR3 runs to 13 residues. The CDR3 sequence: CAWKRTGNAGQYF. The DNA for the CDR3 is TGTGCCTGGAAGAGGACAGGGAACGCAGGGCAGTACTTC. The full variable domain, its missing parts supplied by reference TRBV30 and TRBJ2-7, is SQTIHQWPATLVQPVGSPLSLECTVEGTSNPNLYWYRQAAGRGLQLLFYSVGIGQISSEVPQNLSASRPQDRQFILSSKKLLLSDSGFYLCAWKRTGNAGQYFGPGTRLTVT.

The chain employs TRBV7-8 and TRBJ2-1; 9 bases fit TRBD2. V shed 4 bases, J shed 7 bases, and the junction held 17 bases outside the gene matches. This CDR3 comprises 18 residues. Germline assignment: CDR1 SGHVS and CDR2 FQNEAQ. This CDR3 is CASSSTAFVPSGKNEQFF. CDR3 in DNA: TGTGCCAGCAGCTCAACTGCTTTTGTGCCTAGCGGGAAAAATGAGCAGTTCTTC.

V gene TRBV5-6 combines with J gene TRBJ2-1; weak D call: TRBD2 (7 bases). The CDR3 runs 17 residues. Germline V lookup: CDR1 SGHDT, CDR2 YYEEEE. V shed 0 bases and J shed 2 bases, with 15 bases lying between them. Here the CDR3 reads CASSLDGGALPYNEQFF. In DNA, the CDR3 is TGTGCCAGCAGCTTGGATGGGGGGGCCCTTCCCTACAATGAGCAGTTCTTC.

V is TRBV7-9 and J is TRBJ1-5; 8 nucleotides match TRBD1. With V trimmed by 3 bases and J by 5 bases, 3 bases remained unmatched. Germline V gives CDR1 SEHNR, CDR2 FQNEAQ (reference sequence). The CDR3 covers 14 residues. CDR3 DNA sequence: TGTGCCAGCAGCTTTGCAGGGGGCGATCAGCCCCAGCATTTT. Translated, it gives CASSFAGGDQPQHF.

The rearrangement joins TRBV11-2 to TRBJ2-7; 8 nucleotides agree with TRBD1. The germline V gene encodes CDR1 SGHAT and CDR2 FQNNGV. V lost 0 bases and J lost 4; bases outside the gene matches: 5. The CDR3 covers 15 residues. CDR3 amino acids: CASSLETGVRYEQYF. CDR3 DNA sequence: TGTGCCAGCAGCTTAGAGACAGGGGTCCGGTACGAGCAGTACTTC.

This clone is classed as medium-sized (0.01 to 0.1%). The chain links TRBV21-1 to TRBJ1-1. TRBV21-1 is reported as a pseudogene. This CDR3 has 11 amino acids. The CDR3 DNA reads TGTGCCAGCAGCACTGGAGATGAAGCTTTCTTT. This codes for CASSTGDEAFF.